A single TCR beta chain is shown here with its context. Source study methods: For nucleated cells, counts were estimated from reference gene primer amplification. Sequenced by immunoSEQ multiplex PCR; TCRdb stores in-frame clones only, minus some. That table is the source of V, J and clone size, and D and trimming were worked out from the DNA. The table has roughly 100,000 clones, 81% seen once. V lost 3 bases to trimming and J lost 5 bases; unmatched junction nucleotides: 8. The CDR3 runs 15 residues. Germline CDR1 reads SGDLS; CDR2 reads YYNGEE. This sample was included in a study of blood T cell repertoires in COVID-19. Study at large: Samples of COVID-19 (acute and convalescent) were obtained from the United States, Italy and Spain. T cells, B-cell-depleted T cells, or PBMCs provided the cDNA or gDNA that served as material.

The rearrangement uses TRBV9 and TRBJ2-1; 7 bases map to TRBD1. Sample: peripheral blood. The TCR was taken from an older man with acute or convalescent COVID-19. CDR3: CASSGAGTVNNEQFF. The CDR3 nucleotides are TGTGCCAGCAGCGGCGCCGGGACAGTCAACAATGAGCAGTTCTTC.